A selection of T cell receptor beta chains follows, all from one sample in a study of cytomegalovirus exposure and HLA in healthy donors. The data were produced by immunoSEQ multiplex PCR, yet TCRdb's version contains in-frame clones alone and is incomplete. The sample comprises tens of thousands of clones, around 89% of which are singletons, and 9% to 14% rests with the top ten. Material: PBMCs. The origin of the receptors is a woman in her twenties or thirties in good health and CMV-seropositive. Each CDR3 is given with its conserved first and last residue. A D gene is named only where the DNA matches it firmly. Size is stated for part of the rows, as once, few or many counts, or as a class when the clone is expanded.

TRBV2,NA,TRBD2,TRBJ2-1,TGTGCCAGCAGTGTGTTAGCGGGGTACAATGAGCAGTTCTTC,CASSVLAGYNEQFF
TRBV6-6,NA,NA,TRBJ2-7,TGTGCCAGCAGTACCTACTCCATAGCGGGACAGGGCGAGCAGTACTTC,CASSTYSIAGQGEQYF
TRBV5-6,NA,NA,TRBJ1-1,TGTGCCAGCAGCTTGAGGGGAAACACTGAAGCTTTCTTT,CASSLRGNTEAFF
TRBV5-1,NA,TRBD2,TRBJ2-3,TGCGCCAGCAGCTTAGGTGGACTAGCGGGAGGAGGGACAGATACGCAGTATTTT,CASSLGGLAGGGTDTQYF
TRBV28,once,NA,TRBJ2-3,TGTGCCAGCAGTTCACGACTAGAAAAAGATACGCAGTATTTT,CASSSRLEKDTQYF
TRBV19,NA,NA,TRBJ2-1,TGTGCCAGTACCCACCAGGGGGGATCCTACAATGAGCAGTTCTTC,CASTHQGGSYNEQFF
TRBV18,NA,NA,TRBJ2-1,TGTGCCAGCTCACCTTCTTCTTTTTCGGGGTTGGGCGAGCAGTTCTTC,CASSPSSFSGLGEQFF
TRBV9,NA,NA,TRBJ2-2,TGTGCCAGCAGCGTAGATCTTTTGAACACCGGGGAGCTGTTTTTT,CASSVDLLNTGELFF
TRBV18,NA,NA,TRBJ2-2,TGTGCCAGCTCACCGGACAGGAACACCGGGGAGCTGTTTTTT,CASSPDRNTGELFF
TRBV28,NA,NA,TRBJ2-1,TGTGCCAGCAGCCGGGACTCGAATAACAATGAGCAGTTCTTC,CASSRDSNNNEQFF
TRBV5-5,NA,TRBD1,TRBJ1-1,TGTGCCAGCAGCTTGACAGGGGGGGGTGAGACTGAAGCTTTCTTT,CASSLTGGGETEAFF
TRBV2,NA,TRBD2,TRBJ2-2,TGTGCCAGCAAAGTTGGGACTAGCGCAAACACCGGGGAGCTGTTTTTT,CASKVGTSANTGELFF
TRBV10-3,NA,NA,TRBJ2-6,TGTGCCATCAGCCCCACAGGGTCCAACTCTGGGGCCAACGTCCTGACTTTC,CAISPTGSNSGANVLTF
TRBV6-4,NA,NA,TRBJ1-1,TGTGCCAGCAGCCCCCAGGGGTTGGGCACTGAAGCTTTCTTT,CASSPQGLGTEAFF
TRBV6-1,NA,NA,TRBJ1-2,TGTGCCAGCAGTGGGGGGGAGGGACTACAGCATGGCTACACCTTC,CASSGGEGLQHGYTF
TRBV7-2,NA,NA,TRBJ2-7,TGTGCCAGCAGCTTAGGTTGGGGGGACGAGCAGTACTTC,CASSLGWGDEQYF
TRBV7-9,NA,TRBD1,TRBJ1-4,TGTGCCAGCAGCTTTACCCGGACAGGGGGATATGAAAAACTGTTTTTT,CASSFTRTGGYEKLFF
TRBV6-1,NA,TRBD1,TRBJ1-1,TGTGCCAGCAGTGAGGGACAGGGGCCACTAAACACTGAAGCTTTCTTT,CASSEGQGPLNTEAFF
TRBV5-1,NA,NA,TRBJ2-1,TGCGCCAGCAGCCCCCACACCGGAGCCTCCCCGAATGAGCAGTTCTTC,CASSPHTGASPNEQFF
TRBV28,NA,NA,TRBJ2-7,TGTGCCAGCCTCACACCCTCAACAGGGTCCCCCTACGAGCAGTACTTC,CASLTPSTGSPYEQYF
TRBV7-9,NA,NA,TRBJ2-1,TGTGCCAGCAGCCAGTCACACAATGAGCAGTTCTTC,CASSQSHNEQFF
TRBV5-1,NA,TRBD1,TRBJ2-2,TGCGCCAGCAGCAGACAGGGGGACACCGGGGAGCTGTTTTTT,CASSRQGDTGELFF
TRBV27,NA,NA,TRBJ1-2,TGTGCCAGCAGTTTGGGGGGATCGGCTGACTATGGCTACACCTTC,CASSLGGSADYGYTF
TRBV18,NA,TRBD2,TRBJ2-1,TGTGCCACGCGTACTAGCGGGAGCACCTACAATGAGCAGTTCTTC,CATRTSGSTYNEQFF
TRBV19,NA,NA,TRBJ1-1,TGTGCCAGTAGTATAGGAATGCCGGGGTTAGCTGAAGCTTTCTTT,CASSIGMPGLAEAFF
TRBV11-2,once,TRBD2,TRBJ2-1,TGTGCCAGCAGCTTAGTTCGGGGGAGGGGTAAGAATGAGCAGTTCTTC,CASSLVRGRGKNEQFF
TRBV28,NA,NA,TRBJ1-2,TGTGCCAGCAGATCGGGGTTCTACACCTTC,CASRSGFYTF
TRBV5-8,once,TRBD2,TRBJ2-6,TGTGCCAGCAGCTATCCCCCTGGACTAGCGATCTCTGGGGCCAACGTCCTGACTTTC,CASSYPPGLAISGANVLTF
TRBV6-6,NA,NA,TRBJ2-5,TGTGCCAGCAGTTATTTGCTAGCCCAGCGAGAGACCCAGTACTTC,CASSYLLAQRETQYF
TRBV5-8,NA,TRBD2,TRBJ2-1,TGTGCCAGCAGCTTGGTGCGGACTAGCTATGAGCAGTTCTTC,CASSLVRTSYEQFF
TRBV2,NA,TRBD2,TRBJ2-7,TGTGCCGGTACTAGCGGAGTCTCCTACGAGCAGTACTTC,CAGTSGVSYEQYF
TRBV4-1,few,TRBD1,TRBJ1-1,TGCGCCAGCAGCCTCATCCCCCCGGGACAGGGGACGCGGAACACTGAAGCTTTCTTT,CASSLIPPGQGTRNTEAFF
TRBV2,NA,NA,TRBJ2-5,TGTGCCAGCAGTGGACAGGGTATGGGGGAGGCCCAGTACTTC,CASSGQGMGEAQYF
TRBV18,NA,TRBD1,TRBJ1-2,TGTGCCAGCTCACAGGGACAGGGGGACCGCTACACCTTC,CASSQGQGDRYTF
TRBV7-2,NA,NA,TRBJ2-7,TGTGCCAGCAGCCCGCCAAAGGGGTCTGTGGACTCCTACGAGCAGTACTTC,CASSPPKGSVDSYEQYF
TRBV21-1,once,NA,TRBJ1-1,TGTGCCAGCAGGAAATGGGAGCTTGGCCGAGTAGACAGGGAGAACACTGAAGCTTTCTTT,CASRKWELGRVDRENTEAFF
TRBV7-8,NA,TRBD2,TRBJ2-7,TGTGCCAGCAGCTTTGGGGCGGGAGTAGGATACGAGCAGTACTTC,CASSFGAGVGYEQYF
TRBV7-8,NA,NA,TRBJ1-2,TGTGCCAGCAGCTTCTGGACACCTGGAGACTATGGCTACACCTTC,CASSFWTPGDYGYTF
TRBV10-1,NA,NA,TRBJ2-1,TGCGCCAGCAGGAGCTCCTACAATGAGCAGTTCTTC,CASRSSYNEQFF
TRBV5-4,once,NA,TRBJ1-1,TGTGCCAGCAGCCGAACAGCTACCACTGAAGCTTTCTTT,CASSRTATTEAFF
TRBV5-6,NA,NA,TRBJ2-7,TGTGCCAGCAGCCCATTAGGAGGGGTCGCCGAGCAGTACTTC,CASSPLGGVAEQYF
TRBV5-1,NA,TRBD2,TRBJ2-1,TGCGCCAGCAGCTCCCCGGGACTAGAAAACAATGAGCAGTTCTTC,CASSSPGLENNEQFF
TRBV7-3,NA,NA,TRBJ1-4,TGTGCCAGCAGCTCGACAGCTAATGAAAAACTGTTTTTT,CASSSTANEKLFF
TRBV5-1,NA,TRBD1,TRBJ2-3,TGCGCCAGCAGCAGGGACAGGACTAGCACAGATACGCAGTATTTT,CASSRDRTSTDTQYF
TRBV27,NA,TRBD1,TRBJ1-6,TGTGCCAGCAGTCCACGACAGGGCTCCTATAATTCACCCCTCCACTTT,CASSPRQGSYNSPLHF
TRBV29-1,NA,TRBD1,TRBJ1-1,TGCAGCGTTGTCGACAGGGTTGTCGGCACTGAAGCTTTCTTT,CSVVDRVVGTEAFF